This T cell receptor beta chain originates from a study of blood T cell repertoires in COVID-19. Across the study: Acute and convalescent COVID-19 specimens originated in the United States, Italy and Spain. Sources were T cells, B-cell-depleted T cells, or PBMCs; the material itself was cDNA or gDNA.

The authors' processing: How many nucleated cells were present was estimated from reference gene primer amplification. Generated by immunoSEQ multiplex PCR, the TCRdb table keeps only in-frame clones and is missing some. That table is the source of V, J and clone size, and D and trimming were worked out from the DNA. This table holds about 150,000 clones, approximately 90% found once. Germline assignment: CDR1 KGHSH and CDR2 LQKENI. Trimming took off 5 bases at V and 2 bases at J, with 20 bases between the two ends. This CDR3 has 17 residues. This clone came up once. Sequencing was done on a sample of peripheral blood. The source is a woman aged 40 to 50 with acute or convalescent COVID-19. The chain combines TRBV18 with TRBJ2-3, with D possibly matching TRBD1 (5 bases). The CDR3 protein is CASSSNGANQDTDTQYF. DNA of the CDR3: TGTGCCAGCTCATCTAATGGGGCAAATCAAGACACAGATACGCAGTATTTT.